This is a list of T cell receptor beta chains from one sample in a study of siplizumab effects on memory and regulatory T cells. Sequencing used immunoSEQ multiplex PCR; TCRdb keeps in-frame clones, though not all of them. The sample lists about 100,000 clones, about 91% occurring once. The sequenced sample was CD4+ T cells sorted from blood. The receptors stem from a human donor in good health. Some clones in this sample may be carry-over from other donors' samples. The CDR3 runs from the conserved cysteine through the conserved F or W. The D gene is left open where the match is weak. Size is omitted from some rows. Given values are once, few, many or a class for expanded clones.

j_gene	d_gene	v_gene	abundance	CDR3aa	CDR3nt
TRBJ2-1	TRBD1	TRBV11-1	.	CASSPDRVNEQFF	TGTGCCAGCAGCCCCGACAGGGTTAATGAGCAGTTCTTC
TRBJ2-3	.	TRBV25-1	.	CASSEYQKGDTQYF	TGTGCCAGCAGTGAATATCAGAAGGGGGATACGCAGTATTTT
TRBJ2-7	TRBD1	TRBV19	.	CASISRGQARSYEQYF	TGTGCCAGTATATCCCGAGGACAGGCGCGCTCCTACGAGCAGTACTTC
TRBJ2-7	TRBD2	TRBV29-1	few	CSVWGLASEQYF	TGCAGCGTCTGGGGACTAGCCAGCGAGCAGTACTTC
TRBJ1-1	.	TRBV2	few	CASSEGRGQAFF	TGTGCCAGCAGTGAAGGGAGAGGGCAGGCTTTCTTT
TRBJ2-2	TRBD1	TRBV5-1	.	CASSLAGQGNTGELFF	TGCGCCAGCAGCTTGGCAGGACAGGGGAACACCGGGGAGCTGTTTTTT
TRBJ2-7	.	TRBV7-3	.	CASSFDNRNEQYF	TGTGCCAGCAGCTTCGACAACCGCAACGAGCAGTACTTC
TRBJ1-3	.	TRBV5-1	.	CASSLAGSGNTIYF	TGCGCCAGCAGCTTGGCAGGGTCTGGAAACACCATATATTTT
TRBJ2-1	.	TRBV7-9	.	CASSLGGEQFF	TGTGCCAGCAGCTTAGGGGGTGAGCAGTTCTTC
TRBJ1-1	.	TRBV6-5	.	CASRPGGTAATEAFF	TGTGCCAGCAGACCCGGAGGGACGGCGGCCACTGAAGCTTTCTTT
TRBJ1-5	TRBD1	TRBV6-1	.	CASSLSGTGDQPQHF	TGTGCCAGCAGTCTAAGTGGGACAGGCGATCAGCCCCAGCATTTT
TRBJ2-2	.	TRBV5-4	.	CASSPGGQGTGELFF	TGTGCCAGCAGCCCCGGGGGCCAGGGGACCGGGGAGCTGTTTTTT
TRBJ2-5	TRBD2	TRBV5-1	.	CASSLEASGSQETQYF	TGCGCCAGCAGCTTGGAGGCTAGCGGGTCACAAGAGACCCAGTACTTC
TRBJ2-5	.	TRBV5-4	.	CASSQRTGDQETQYF	TGTGCCAGCAGCCAACGTACAGGTGACCAAGAGACCCAGTACTTC
TRBJ1-5	.	TRBV28	few	CASRNYDGQPQHF	TGTGCCAGCAGAAATTACGACGGTCAGCCCCAGCATTTT
TRBJ2-1	TRBD2	TRBV20-1	.	CSGLAVDEQFF	TGCAGTGGTCTAGCGGTGGATGAGCAGTTCTTC
TRBJ2-5	TRBD2	TRBV6-6	.	CASRGLAGGGQETQYF	TGTGCCAGCAGGGGACTAGCGGGAGGTGGCCAAGAGACCCAGTACTTC
TRBJ1-6	.	TRBV5-6	.	CASSLERGPQNNSPLHF	TGTGCCAGCAGCTTGGAGAGAGGGCCTCAAAATAATTCACCCCTCCACTTT
TRBJ2-7	TRBD2	TRBV5-4	.	CASSLGGSVYEQYF	TGTGCCAGCAGCTTAGGCGGGAGTGTTTACGAGCAGTACTTC
TRBJ1-2	.	TRBV7-2	.	CASSLANDRRRGYTF	TGTGCCAGCAGCTTAGCAAACGACAGAAGACGGGGCTACACCTTC
TRBJ1-5	.	TRBV2	.	CASSAYPGLPWPQHF	TGTGCCAGCAGCGCGTACCCGGGACTCCCCTGGCCCCAGCATTTT
TRBJ2-3	.	TRBV7-6	.	CASKDPFGTDTQYF	TGTGCCAGCAAGGACCCTTTCGGCACAGATACGCAGTATTTT
TRBJ2-5	.	TRBV14	.	CASSQKETQYF	TGTGCCAGCAGCCAAAAGGAGACCCAGTACTTC
TRBJ1-3	.	TRBV10-3	.	CAISESISGNTIYF	TGTGCCATCAGTGAGTCGATCTCCGGAAACACCATATATTTT
TRBJ1-1	.	TRBV6-1	.	CASSEQGNTEAFF	TGTGCCAGCAGTGAACAGGGGAACACTGAAGCTTTCTTT
TRBJ2-7	TRBD1	TRBV5-8	.	CASSLGDRHGEQYF	TGTGCCAGCAGCTTGGGGGACAGGCATGGCGAGCAGTACTTC
TRBJ2-5	.	TRBV7-8	.	CASSPEEGKETQYF	TGTGCCAGCAGCCCAGAAGAAGGGAAAGAGACCCAGTACTTC
TRBJ1-1	.	TRBV30	.	CAWGPWGTEAFF	TGTGCCTGGGGACCATGGGGCACTGAAGCTTTCTTT
TRBJ2-5	.	TRBV7-8	.	CASSVQETQYF	TGTGCCAGCTCGGTCCAAGAGACCCAGTACTTC
TRBJ2-5	TRBD1	TRBV25-1	once	CASAGTGVLQETQYF	TGTGCCAGCGCTGGGACAGGGGTTCTCCAAGAGACCCAGTACTTC
TRBJ1-1	.	TRBV11-3	.	CASSRGGDRGNTEAFF	TGTGCCAGCAGCCGCGGGGGAGACAGAGGAAACACTGAAGCTTTCTTT
TRBJ2-7	TRBD1	TRBV19	once	CASRTGGGEQYF	TGTGCCAGTAGGACAGGGGGAGGCGAGCAGTACTTC
TRBJ2-7	.	TRBV5-5	.	CASTNPGRLGSDEQYF	TGTGCCAGCACCAACCCGGGGCGACTGGGATCCGACGAGCAGTACTTC
TRBJ2-7	.	TRBV5-1	.	CASSLGDPTYEQYF	TGCGCCAGCAGCTTGGGGGACCCAACCTACGAGCAGTACTTC
TRBJ2-7	.	TRBV7-6	few	CASSLAGWDSAYEQYF	TGTGCCAGCAGCTTAGCGGGTTGGGACTCCGCCTACGAGCAGTACTTC
TRBJ1-4	.	TRBV5-6	once	CASSLIKSATNEKLFF	TGTGCCAGCAGCTTAATAAAGTCTGCAACTAATGAAAAACTGTTTTTT
TRBJ1-2	.	TRBV6-5	.	CASSPDRKRHGYTF	TGTGCCAGCAGCCCCGACAGGAAAAGACATGGCTACACCTTC
TRBJ2-3	TRBD2	TRBV28	.	CASSSSAGVNTDTQYF	TGTGCCAGCAGTTCCTCGGCGGGAGTCAACACAGATACGCAGTATTTT
TRBJ1-1	.	TRBV7-3	.	CASSLTGNTEAFF	TGTGCCAGCAGCTTGACAGGGAACACTGAAGCTTTCTTT
TRBJ1-1	TRBD1	TRBV14	.	CASSQFPWPGTGVMNTEAFF	TGTGCCAGCAGCCAATTCCCGTGGCCCGGGACAGGAGTTATGAACACTGAAGCTTTCTTT
TRBJ1-2	.	TRBV29-1	few	CSVQGYSYGYTF	TGCAGCGTACAGGGATACTCCTATGGCTACACCTTC
TRBJ2-1	.	TRBV6-1	.	CASSGQRHNPYNEQFF	TGTGCCAGCAGTGGTCAGCGCCACAACCCCTACAATGAGCAGTTCTTC
TRBJ2-1	TRBD2	TRBV2	.	CASGLADYNEQFF	TGTGCCAGCGGTCTAGCGGATTACAATGAGCAGTTCTTC
TRBJ1-2	.	TRBV7-9	.	CASTRPLNLGESVGYTF	TGTGCCAGCACCCGGCCTTTAAATCTGGGGGAATCCGTTGGCTACACCTTC
TRBJ2-7	TRBD2	TRBV14	.	CASSPRTSGSYEQYF	TGTGCCAGCAGCCCTCGGACTAGCGGGAGTTACGAGCAGTACTTC
TRBJ2-2	TRBD2	TRBV28	.	CASSLAGGAHGELFF	TGTGCCAGCAGTTTAGCGGGAGGGGCTCACGGGGAGCTGTTTTTT
TRBJ1-3	TRBD1	TRBV6-5	.	CASSYKGASGNTIYF	TGTGCCAGCAGTTACAAGGGGGCCTCTGGAAACACCATATATTTT
TRBJ1-5	.	TRBV7-8	.	CASSSVGPNQPQHF	TGTGCCAGCAGCTCAGTAGGACCGAATCAGCCCCAGCATTTT
TRBJ1-5	.	TRBV6-5	.	CASRRTEGFEPQHF	TGTGCCAGCAGACGGACAGAGGGATTTGAGCCCCAGCATTTT
TRBJ2-7	TRBD1	TRBV7-2	few	CASSFPPRGQTYEQYF	TGTGCCAGCAGCTTCCCACCCCGGGGACAGACCTACGAGCAGTACTTC
TRBJ2-1	TRBD2	TRBV30	.	CAWSVRLAGEQFF	TGTGCCTGGAGTGTTCGGCTAGCGGGTGAGCAGTTCTTC
TRBJ2-7	TRBD1	TRBV2	once	CASSRTGVEQYF	TGTGCCAGCAGCCGGACAGGGGTCGAGCAGTACTTC
TRBJ2-7	TRBD2	TRBV5-6	once	CASSSLAGGARYF	TGTGCCAGCAGCTCTCTAGCGGGAGGCGCGAGGTACTTC